This is a list of T cell receptor beta chains from one sample in a study of vaccination effects on CD4 cells after COVID-19. TCRdb's copy holds only in-frame clones and misses some; the assay was immunoSEQ multiplex PCR. The sample yields more than 20,000 clones, roughly 80% seen once. These TCRs are of unknown antigen specificity. The sample was CD4+ T cells from PBMCs cultured with HCoV-NL63 spike peptides, taken before COVID-19 vaccination. The receptors derive from a human donor who received a COVID-19 vaccine. CDR3s include the opening cysteine and the closing phenylalanine or tryptophan. A D gene is named only where the DNA matches it firmly. Clone size is not always given. Where it is, it says once, few, many or a class for expanded clones.

d_call | j_call | v_call | clone_size | cdr3_aa | cdr3_nt
- | TRBJ2-2 | TRBV29-1 | - | CSADSPNTGELFF | TGCAGCGCCGACAGCCCGAACACCGGGGAGCTGTTTTTT
TRBD2 | TRBJ2-7 | TRBV19 | once | CATSRGVASYEQYF | TGTGCCACCTCGCGGGGGGTGGCCTCCTACGAGCAGTACTTC
- | TRBJ2-2 | TRBV5-1 | - | CASSLELGELFF | TGCGCCAGCAGCTTGGAACTCGGGGAGCTGTTTTTT
TRBD2 | TRBJ2-1 | TRBV28 | - | CASSNLAGSNNEQFF | TGTGCCAGCAGTAACCTAGCGGGGTCCAACAATGAGCAGTTCTTC
TRBD2 | TRBJ2-7 | TRBV19 | - | CASRRGLGSYEQYF | TGTGCCAGTAGACGGGGACTAGGATCCTACGAGCAGTACTTC
- | TRBJ1-4 | TRBV5-1 | - | CASSLEGSVKLFF | TGCGCCAGCAGCCTTGAGGGGTCAGTTAAACTGTTTTTT
- | TRBJ1-5 | TRBV5-1 | - | CASSLAGTQGTPQHF | TGCGCCAGCAGCTTGGCCGGAACCCAAGGCACGCCCCAGCATTTT
TRBD1 | TRBJ2-7 | TRBV5-1 | - | CASSFDRGYEQYF | TGCGCCAGCAGCTTTGACAGGGGCTACGAGCAGTACTTC
- | TRBJ2-5 | TRBV5-8 | once | CASSLGQGQTQYF | TGTGCCAGCAGCTTGGGGCAGGGCCAGACCCAGTACTTC
- | TRBJ1-1 | TRBV5-5 | - | CASSWGTEAFF | TGTGCCAGCAGCTGGGGGACTGAAGCTTTCTTT
- | TRBJ2-7 | TRBV27 | - | CASNFVSASTYEQYF | TGTGCCAGCAATTTTGTATCGGCTAGCACGTACGAGCAGTACTTC
TRBD1 | TRBJ1-1 | TRBV23-1 | - | CASSLIGFGDSYFEAFF | TGCGCCAGCAGTCTGATTGGCTTCGGGGACAGTTATTTTGAAGCTTTCTTT
TRBD2 | TRBJ2-3 | TRBV11-1 | - | CASSATSGSTDTQYF | TGTGCCAGCTCAGCGACTAGCGGAAGCACAGATACGCAGTATTTT
- | TRBJ2-3 | TRBV6-2/TRBV6-3 | - | CASSYSPWSGDGTDTQYF | TGTGCCAGCAGTTACTCGCCTTGGTCGGGAGATGGCACAGATACGCAGTATTTT
- | TRBJ1-2 | TRBV5-4 | - | CASRGLSYGYTF | TGTGCCAGCCGGGGCCTGTCCTATGGCTACACCTTC
TRBD1 | TRBJ2-7 | TRBV4-3 | few | CASSQESGGEQYF | TGCGCCAGCAGCCAAGAATCAGGGGGCGAGCAGTACTTC
- | TRBJ1-2 | TRBV19 | - | CASSIQPGGNYGYTF | TGTGCCAGTAGTATACAGCCGGGAGGGAACTATGGCTACACCTTC
- | TRBJ2-2 | TRBV10-3 | - | CAISESPGHTGELFF | TGTGCCATCAGTGAGTCGCCGGGGCATACCGGGGAGCTGTTTTTT
TRBD1 | TRBJ1-6 | TRBV28 | - | CASTPGGSSYNSPLHF | TGTGCCAGCACTCCAGGGGGTAGCTCCTATAATTCACCCCTCCACTTT
- | TRBJ1-1 | TRBV10-3 | - | CAISKQQGNTEAFF | TGTGCCATCAGTAAACAACAGGGGAACACTGAAGCTTTCTTT
TRBD1 | TRBJ1-6 | TRBV28 | - | CASREQGRVGSPLHF | TGTGCCAGCAGAGAACAGGGGCGGGTAGGTTCACCCCTCCACTTT
- | TRBJ1-2 | TRBV12-3/TRBV12-4 | - | CASSETVYGYTF | TGTGCCAGCAGTGAGACAGTCTATGGCTACACCTTC
TRBD1 | TRBJ1-5 | TRBV7-7 | - | CASSLTTGVSRHQPQHF | TGTGCTAGCAGCTTAACGACAGGGGTTTCGAGGCATCAGCCCCAGCATTTT
- | TRBJ1-5 | TRBV19 | few | CASTKGGGQPQHF | TGTGCCAGTACCAAAGGCGGGGGGCAGCCCCAGCATTTT
- | TRBJ1-2 | TRBV6-1 | - | CASSDGGGYGYTF | TGTGCCAGCAGTGACGGGGGCGGCTATGGCTACACCTTC
TRBD1 | TRBJ1-5 | TRBV30 | - | CAWSVPGTGPNQPQHF | TGTGCCTGGAGTGTACCAGGGACAGGGCCTAATCAGCCCCAGCATTTT
- | TRBJ1-2 | TRBV18 | - | CASSPGRTDGYTF | TGTGCCAGCTCACCGGGCAGGACAGATGGCTACACCTTC
TRBD1 | TRBJ2-2 | TRBV18 | - | CASSPRLDRGTAGELFF | TGTGCCAGCTCACCTCGGTTGGACAGGGGGACCGCCGGGGAGCTGTTTTTT
- | TRBJ1-2 | TRBV29-1 | - | CSVDSYGYTF | TGCAGCGTTGATTCCTATGGCTACACCTTC
TRBD1 | TRBJ1-1 | TRBV6-5 | - | CASSHNHDRGSEAFF | TGTGCCAGCAGTCACAACCACGACAGGGGGAGTGAAGCTTTCTTT
- | TRBJ2-3 | TRBV5-1 | - | CASSQGFTDTQYF | TGCGCCAGCAGTCAAGGCTTCACAGATACGCAGTATTTT
- | TRBJ1-1 | TRBV3-1/TRBV3-2 | - | CASCGRAKNTEAFF | TGTGCCAGCTGTGGTAGGGCCAAAAACACTGAAGCTTTCTTT
- | TRBJ1-5 | TRBV7-2 | few | CASSLMGGGSNQPQHF | TGTGCCAGCAGCTTGATGGGGGGCGGGAGCAATCAGCCCCAGCATTTT
- | TRBJ2-1 | TRBV15 | - | CATSRVSAQSYNEQFF | TGTGCCACCAGCAGAGTAAGCGCGCAATCCTACAATGAGCAGTTCTTC
- | TRBJ2-5 | TRBV18 | - | CASSPRSNQGTETQYF | TGTGCCAGCTCACCACGTAGTAATCAGGGAACAGAGACCCAGTACTTC
TRBD1 | TRBJ2-2 | TRBV2 | - | CASSKGQGDTGELFF | TGTGCCAGCAGTAAAGGACAGGGGGACACCGGGGAGCTGTTTTTT
- | TRBJ2-6 | TRBV5-6 | - | CASSLGVRISGANVLTF | TGTGCCAGCAGCTTGGGAGTCCGCATCTCTGGGGCCAACGTCCTGACTTTC
TRBD2 | TRBJ2-7 | TRBV7-9 | - | CASSSSLRTSATYEQYF | TGTGCCAGCAGCTCATCTCTACGGACTAGCGCAACCTACGAGCAGTACTTC
- | TRBJ1-3 | TRBV4-1 | - | CASSQARGNTIYF | TGCGCCAGCAGCCAAGCTCGGGGAAACACCATATATTTT
- | TRBJ2-4 | TRBV3-1/TRBV3-2 | - | CASSQDPVTGRESPTAKNIQYF | TGTGCCAGCAGCCAAGATCCCGTCACCGGCAGGGAGAGTCCGACAGCCAAAAACATTCAGTACTTC
- | TRBJ1-6 | TRBV9 | - | CASSVRGENSPLHF | TGTGCCAGCAGCGTCCGCGGGGAGAATTCACCCCTCCACTTT
TRBD2 | TRBJ2-1 | TRBV2 | - | CASGGTSGGRYNEQFF | TGTGCCAGCGGAGGGACTAGCGGGGGCAGGTACAATGAGCAGTTCTTC
TRBD1 | TRBJ2-1 | TRBV29-1 | - | CSVEAFWDRGQGGGNEQFF | TGCAGCGTTGAAGCTTTCTGGGATCGGGGACAGGGAGGAGGTAATGAGCAGTTCTTC
TRBD1 | TRBJ2-7 | TRBV6-5 | - | CASTEGGTYEQYF | TGTGCCAGCACCGAAGGGGGCACCTACGAGCAGTACTTC
- | TRBJ2-2 | TRBV5-6 | few | CASSDQFRRGVDGELFF | TGTGCCAGCAGCGACCAGTTCAGGAGGGGAGTTGACGGGGAGCTGTTTTTT
- | TRBJ1-2 | TRBV5-4 | - | CASSLAGRGGGNGYTF | TGTGCCAGCAGCTTGGCCGGCAGGGGAGGGGGAAATGGCTACACCTTC
- | TRBJ2-3 | TRBV4-3 | - | CASSQDRRTDTQYF | TGCGCCAGCAGCCAAGATCGGCGCACAGATACGCAGTATTTT
- | TRBJ1-6 | TRBV6-2/TRBV6-3 | - | CASSSWGAGLSPLHF | TGTGCCAGCAGTTCCTGGGGGGCAGGCTTGTCACCCCTCCACTTT
- | TRBJ2-3 | TRBV29-1 | - | CSVDTRGTDTQYF | TGCAGCGTTGACACTAGAGGCACAGATACGCAGTATTTT
- | TRBJ2-5 | TRBV5-4 | - | CASSRAAQETQYF | TGTGCCAGCAGCCGAGCAGCCCAAGAGACCCAGTACTTC